The source of this TCR beta chain is a study of blood T cells in healthy people across ages. This clonotype was seen at least ten times. Germline lookup yields CDR1 MDHEN and CDR2 SYDVKM. The CDR3 totals 14 residues. V lost 7 bases to trimming and J lost 1 base, with 11 bases between them. A second PCR, run for roughly 7 to 12 cycles, used a sample-barcoded 5' primer plus a J-beta primer mix. One entry per CDR3 protein, called by TCRdb with MiXCR from the 5' RACE reads. The sample lists 650,000 to 800,000 distinct CDR3 sequences; about 51% were seen once. The sequenced sample was blood. The chain combines TRBV28 with TRBJ2-1; TRBD1 might be the D (5 bases). The TCR was taken from a woman older than 75 in good health. The CDR3 reads CASIRQGSYNEQFF. CDR3 in DNA: TGTGCCAGCATAAGGCAGGGATCCTACAATGAGCAGTTCTTC.